These 4 T cell receptor beta chains share one sample of origin, sequenced in a study of blood T cell repertoires in COVID-19. The table came from immunoSEQ multiplex PCR; TCRdb's copy has only in-frame clones and leaves some out. The sample lists approximately 100,000 clones, over 80% seen once, with roughly 17% in the top ten. The sample taken for sequencing was peripheral blood. The receptors shown here come from a man aged 50-60 years with acute or convalescent COVID-19.

The V call is TRBV12-5, the J call TRBJ1-5; D is unclear. Germline CDR1 is LGHNT and CDR2 is FRNRAP. This CDR3 is built from 12 residues. The V and J ends lost 6 bases and 8 bases respectively, with 11 bases between them. The CDR3 is CASGAYRKPQHF. DNA for the CDR3: TGTGCTAGTGGGGCATACCGAAAGCCCCAGCATTTT.

The V and J genes are TRBV7-3 and TRBJ1-6; D not resolved. Trimming took 6 bases from V and 6 from J, leaving 12 bases between them. The V gene's germline CDR1 is SGHTA and CDR2 FQGTGA. This CDR3 is 14 amino acids long. CDR3 coding DNA: TGTGCCAGCAGGGAGGACGGAATTAATTCACCCCTCCACTTT. This sequence encodes CASREDGINSPLHF.

This chain joins TRBV4-3 and TRBJ2-6, with TRBD2 identical over 10 bases. Germline-derived CDR1 and CDR2 are LGHNA and YSLEER. This CDR3 region has 18 residues. V dropped 1 base and J dropped 4; count of bases not matched to a gene: 7. CDR3 sequence (DNA): TGCGCCAGCAGCCAAGTTGTAGCGGGGGGTGCCGGGGCCAACGTCCTGACTTTC. Translation gives CASSQVVAGGAGANVLTF.

V gene TRBV4-1 combines with J gene TRBJ1-2; tentative D call: TRBD1 (5 bases). Trimming took 6 bases from V and 6 from J, leaving 14 bases between them. In germline, CDR1 is MGHRA, CDR2 YSYEKL. There are 13 residues in the CDR3. The CDR3 loop is CASSPTETHGYTF. CDR3 in DNA: TGCGCCAGCAGTCCGACAGAGACTCATGGCTACACCTTC.